A selection of T cell receptor beta chains follows, all from one sample in a study of T cell repertoires in cytomegalovirus infection. The antigens for these receptors are not known. One entry per CDR3 protein, called by TCRdb with MiXCR from the reads. Of hundreds of thousands of distinct CDR3 sequences listed, around 29% are singletons. The starting material was cultured PBMCs, obtained from culture after CMV antigen stimulation. The source of these receptors is a human donor in good health (CMV status not recorded). Some clones in this sample may be carry-over from other donors' samples. The CDR3 runs from the conserved cysteine through the conserved F or W. The D gene is left open where the match is weak. Size is omitted from some rows. Given values are once, few, many or a class for expanded clones.

V gene	J gene	clone size	D gene	CDR3 DNA	CDR3 protein
TRBV20-1	TRBJ2-3	.	TRBD2	TGCAGTGTGGGACTAGCGGATCTCACAGATACGCAGTATTTT	CSVGLADLTDTQYF
TRBV6-5	TRBJ2-7	.	.	TGTGCCAGCAGTACCCGAATTAACCGGGGGGAGCAGTACTTC	CASSTRINRGEQYF
TRBV7-2	TRBJ2-3	medium-sized	.	TGTGCCAGCAGCTTAGGGCGGGGTACGCAGTATTTT	CASSLGRGTQYF
TRBV7-8	TRBJ2-2	few	.	TGTGCCAGCAGCCATAAACCCGGGGGAAACACCGGGGAGCTGTTTTTT	CASSHKPGGNTGELFF
TRBV28	TRBJ1-2	few	TRBD1	TGTGCCAGCAGAGACAGGGGGTTCAGACTCTATGAAGGCTACACCTTC	CASRDRGFRLYEGYTF
TRBV3-1	TRBJ2-7	.	.	TGTGCCAGCAGCCAGGAGGTACGGTACGAGCAGTACTTC	CASSQEVRYEQYF
TRBV7-2	TRBJ1-2	many	.	TGTGCCAGCAGCTTAGAGGGTAGTCCCAACTATGGCTACACCTTC	CASSLEGSPNYGYTF
TRBV6-2/TRBV6-3	TRBJ2-5	.	TRBD1	TGTGCCAGCAGTTACTCGACAGGGGACCAAGAGACCCAGTACTTC	CASSYSTGDQETQYF
TRBV6-1	TRBJ2-7	few	.	TGTGCCAGCAGTTCGCCACCCTACGAGCAGTACTTC	CASSSPPYEQYF
TRBV27	TRBJ2-7	few	TRBD2	TGTGCCAGCAGCCTTAGCGGGACGCGCTCCTACGAGCAGTACTTC	CASSLSGTRSYEQYF
TRBV12-3/TRBV12-4	TRBJ2-1	few	.	TGTGCCAGCAGTTTAGTCGGGACTGAGCAGTTCTTC	CASSLVGTEQFF
TRBV29-1	TRBJ1-2	few	.	TGCAGCGCACAATCGATACAGGGCCATGGAAACTATGGCTACACCTTC	CSAQSIQGHGNYGYTF
TRBV5-4	TRBJ1-6	.	TRBD1	TGTGCCAGCGGACCCCCGGGACAGGTTAATTCACCCCTCCACTTT	CASGPPGQVNSPLHF
TRBV6-1	TRBJ2-1	few	.	TGTGCCAGCAGTGAAGTCGGGACAAGGGAGTTCTTC	CASSEVGTREFF
TRBV5-6	TRBJ2-3	few	.	TGTGCCAGCAGCTTGTCTGCAACAGATACGCAGTATTTT	CASSLSATDTQYF
TRBV10-3	TRBJ2-3	few	.	TGTGCCATCAGTGAATCTGGGGGAACAGATACGCAGTATTTT	CAISESGGTDTQYF
TRBV7-3	TRBJ2-2	.	.	TGTGCCAGCAGCCGCGATCTAGCGCCCAGCACCGGGGAGCTGTTTTTT	CASSRDLAPSTGELFF
TRBV7-9	TRBJ1-4	.	.	TGTGCCAGCAGCTTAGAGGGGAGTGGGGAAAAACTGTTTTTT	CASSLEGSGEKLFF
TRBV7-2	TRBJ1-6	many	TRBD1	TGTGCCAGCAGCTCCGGGACAGGGGAGGTTTGGTCCTATAATTCACCCCTCCACTTT	CASSSGTGEVWSYNSPLHF
TRBV5-1	TRBJ1-6	few	.	TGCGCCAGCAGCCTCCAGGGAGGGGATAATTCACCCCTCCACTTT	CASSLQGGDNSPLHF
TRBV4-1	TRBJ1-5	.	TRBD1	TGCGCCAGCAGCCAAGCACAGGGGTATAGCAATCAGCCCCAGCATTTT	CASSQAQGYSNQPQHF
TRBV10-3	TRBJ2-5	few	.	TGTGCCATCAGTGATTTAGGACGGGGCGAAGAGACCCAGTACTTC	CAISDLGRGEETQYF